The clone carrying this TCR beta chain has a count of ten or more. This entry comes from a study of tumor-infiltrating lymphocytes in primary liver carcinoma. On the study more broadly: Surgical resection was the treatment these patients received for primary liver carcinoma. Samples yielded about 3.65 to 7.13 million productive TCRbeta reads, similar across tissue types.

The authors took blood RNA from unsorted whole blood and also extracted germline DNA. Preoperatively, peripheral blood was drawn, approximately 4 milliliters in total. Total RNA amounting to roughly 480 ng was the source from which TCR beta cDNA was made with a constant-region primer. A slightly modified ARM-PCR protocol with three nested multiplex PCR rounds produced these TCR beta libraries. TCRdb re-called the multiplex PCR reads through MiXCR, storing one row per CDR3 protein. The data hold approximately 340,000 distinct CDR3 sequences, with 65% observed a single time. Material: peripheral blood. The receptor was isolated from a man between 40 and 49 years old with primary liver carcinoma and hepatitis B virus infection.

For the CDR3, the DNA is TGTGCCAGCAGCTTGAGCAATCAGCCCCAGCATTTT. This encodes CASSLSNQPQHF. The genes are TRBV5-8 and TRBJ1-5; D uncertain. Germline loops: CDR1 SGHTS, CDR2 YDEGEE. V was clipped by 1 base and J by 1 base, with 0 bases between them. The CDR3 loop spans 12 amino acids.